The 4 T cell receptor beta chains presented below share a single source sample, sequenced in a study of tissue T cells after allogeneic stem cell transplantation. Time point noted: mouse harvest day 7 after allogeneic transplant. The graft held 10^6 splenic CD5+ T cells and 10^7 T-cell-depleted bone marrow cells. Sequencing used immunoSEQ multiplex PCR; TCRdb keeps in-frame clones, though not all of them. Among approximately 6,200 clones listed, around 47% were seen once. The sequenced sample was skin. All receptors derive from a female BALB/c mouse given C57BL/6 T cells with graft-versus-host disease after an allogeneic hematopoietic cell transplant.

Details on this clone: Here the gene names and germline are mouse. The read terminates 1 residue before the CDR3 end, so the remaining end is supplied by the germline J gene. The chain combines TRBV15 with TRBJ2-7, with 8 bases fitting TRBD1. V trimming: 6 bases; J trimming: 2 bases; junction bases outside the gene matches: 3. Germline-derived CDR1 and CDR2 are SGHND and FRSKSL. This CDR3 has 13 residues. The covered CDR3 bases are TGTGCCAGCAGGGGACAGGTAACCTATGAACAGTAC. This codes for CASRGQVTYEQY. The whole CDR3 is CASRGQVTYEQYF.

Concerning this clone: The gene names here belong to mouse. The CDR3 sequence: CASSLDGQGSSDYTF. CDR3 DNA, as far as it was read: TGTGCCAGCTCTCTCGACGGACAGGGCTCCTCCGACTACACC. This chain links TRBV12-2 with TRBJ1-2, with 8 bases matching TRBD1. The observed sequence ends 1 residue before the CDR3 terminus, with the missing tail filled in from the germline J gene. The trim removed 0 bases at V and 4 bases at J, leaving 6 bases unmatched. The CDR3 length is 15 residues. Per germline, CDR1 SGHLS and CDR2 HYDKME.

Regarding this clone: Gene names are the mouse ones. The read finishes 1 residue shy of the CDR3 end, and the germline J gene is used to complete it. The rearrangement joins TRBV12-2 to TRBJ2-7, with TRBD2 matching over 11 bases. Germline V gene data show CDR1 as SGHLS and CDR2 as HYDKME. V trimming: 3 bases; J trimming: 5 bases; junction bases outside the gene matches: 2. This CDR3 region has 13 residues. Incomplete CDR3 DNA: TGTGCCAGCTCTTGGGACTGGGGGAATGAACAGTAC. Translation: CASSWDWGNEQY. The CDR3, in full, reads CASSWDWGNEQYF.

As to this clone: Genes and germline come from the mouse. The sequenced CDR3 bases are TGTGCCAGCAGTCTGTTGACAGGGGTGGACACCCAGTAC. Encoded protein: CASSLLTGVDTQY. The whole CDR3 sequence is CASSLLTGVDTQYF. The rearrangement links TRBV26 to TRBJ2-5, with 8 bases identical to TRBD1. The read falls 1 residue short of the CDR3 end, and the missing part is taken from the germline J gene. Losses at the gene ends were 1 base for V and 6 bases for J; bases not matched to a gene: 3. In germline, CDR1 is KGHPV, CDR2 FQNQEV (reference sequence). The CDR3 is 14 residues long.